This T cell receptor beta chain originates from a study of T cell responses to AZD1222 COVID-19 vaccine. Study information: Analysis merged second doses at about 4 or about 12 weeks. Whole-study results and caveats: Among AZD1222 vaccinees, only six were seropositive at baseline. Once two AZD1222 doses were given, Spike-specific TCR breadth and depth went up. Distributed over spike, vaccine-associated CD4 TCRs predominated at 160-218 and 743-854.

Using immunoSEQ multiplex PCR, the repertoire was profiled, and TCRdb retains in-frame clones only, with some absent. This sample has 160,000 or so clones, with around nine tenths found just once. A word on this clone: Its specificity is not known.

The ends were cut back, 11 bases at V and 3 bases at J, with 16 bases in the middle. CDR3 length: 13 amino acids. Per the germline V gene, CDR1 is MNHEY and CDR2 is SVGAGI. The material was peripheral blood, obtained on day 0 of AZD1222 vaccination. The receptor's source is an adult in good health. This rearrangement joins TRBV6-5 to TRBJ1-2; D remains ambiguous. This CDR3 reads CASTWTEHYGYTF. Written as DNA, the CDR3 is TGTGCCTCTACTTGGACGGAACACTATGGCTACACCTTC.